Listed here are 28 T cell receptor beta chains from one sample, sequenced in a study of human T cells and chemical hapten exposure. TCRdb used MiXCR to reprocess the RACE reads, holding one entry per CDR3 protein. Of fewer than 200,000 distinct CDR3 sequences listed, roughly 25% are singletons. Sample time point: patch test 3, about 24 weeks after DPC sensitization. The treatment denotes: therapeutic diphenylcyclopropenone sensitization with weekly scalp DPC. The sample here was whole blood, taken in connection with sensitization to the hapten diphenylcyclopropenone (DPC). These TCRs come from a young woman with alopecia areata. Some clones in this sample may be carry-over from other donors' samples.

This clonotype was found a few times. The rearrangement joins TRBV11-2 to TRBJ1-5; possibly TRBD1 for D (5 bases). Germline V gene sequence: CDR1 SGHAT, CDR2 FQNNGV. CDR3 length: 15 residues. The germline V and J ends were trimmed by 5 bases and 3 bases, with 14 bases remaining between them. The CDR3 protein is CASSRSQGDNQPQHF. Written as DNA, the CDR3 is TGTGCCAGCAGCCGTTCCCAGGGCGACAATCAGCCCCAGCATTTT.

J is TRBJ1-2 and V is TRBV29-1; D ambiguous. The ends were cut back, 4 bases at V and 3 bases at J, with 12 bases in the middle. This CDR3 is built from 13 residues. CDR1 and CDR2 (germline): SQVTM, ANQGSEA. CDR3 loop: CSVASEYHYGYTF. The CDR3 DNA reads TGCAGCGTTGCGTCGGAATACCACTATGGCTACACCTTC.

A word on this clonotype: Its ends do not fully match the called genes, so a read error is possible. The V gene is TRBV7-3, the J gene TRBJ2-6, with D possibly being TRBD1 or TRBD2 (5 bases each). The CDR3 loop spans 18 amino acids. Germline assignment: CDR1 SGHTA and CDR2 FQGTGA. The CDR3 sequence is CASSLMGVPLSGVNVLTF. The DNA of the CDR3 is TGTGCCAGCAGCTTAATGGGGGTCCCTCTCTCTGGGGTCAACGTCCTGACTTTC. The full variable domain, rest sourced from reference TRBV7-3 and TRBJ2-6, is GAGVSQTPSNKVTEKGKYVELRCDPISGHTALYWYRQSLGQGPEFLIYFQGTGAADDSGLPNDRFFAVRPEGSVSTLKIQRTERGDSAVYLCASSLMGVPLSGVNVLTFGAGSRLTVL.

Only a few counts were recorded for this clonotype. CDR3 sequence (DNA): TGTGCCACCAGTGATTTCGACAGAAACTATGGCTACACCTTC. The encoded protein is CATSDFDRNYGYTF. V and J are TRBV24-1 and TRBJ1-2; D may be TRBD1 (5 bases). CDR1 KGHDR and CDR2 SFDVKD come from the germline V gene. The CDR3 contains 14 residues. The V gene lost 1 base and the J gene lost 2 bases, with 7 bases spanning the gap.

This chain links TRBV7-9 with TRBJ2-1, with no clear D. The germline V gene has CDR1 SEHNR and CDR2 FQNEAQ (reference sequence). The CDR3 extends over 14 amino acids. Between the trimmed V and J ends, which lost 4 bases and 2 bases, there was a span of 9 bases. The CDR3 loop reads CASSSHRTYNEQFF. The CDR3 DNA reads TGTGCCAGCAGCTCCCACAGAACCTACAATGAGCAGTTCTTC. Complete variable domain (other parts from reference TRBV7-9 and TRBJ2-1): DTGVSQNPRHKITKRGQNVTFRCDPISEHNRLYWYRQTLGQGPEFLTYFQNEAQLEKSRLLSDRFSAERPKGSFSTLEIQRTEQGDSAMYLCASSSHRTYNEQFFGPGTRLTVL.

The sample holds a few counts of this clonotype. This sequence joins TRBV15 and TRBJ2-1, with 8 bases fitting TRBD1. Germline CDR1 and CDR2: LNHNV and YYDKDF (reference sequence). V shed 5 bases, J shed 8 bases, and the junction held 2 bases outside the gene matches. The CDR3 runs 12 residues. CDR3 in DNA: TGTGCCACCAGCCCGGACAGGGATGAGCAGTTCTTC. It specifies CATSPDRDEQFF.

The chain carries TRBV4-3 and TRBJ2-5, with D perhaps matching TRBD1 or TRBD2 (5 bases each). This CDR3 spans 15 amino acids. Per germline, CDR1 LGHNA and CDR2 YSLEER. Trimming cost V 4 bases and J 5 bases, with 17 bases left between them. CDR3 DNA: TGCGCCAGCAGCCGGGGCACGGGACCCGGGGAGACCCAGTACTTC. This sequence encodes CASSRGTGPGETQYF.

This clonotype was seen a few times. This chain links TRBV4-2 with TRBJ2-5, with D possibly being TRBD2 (6 bases). V shed 0 bases and J shed 2 bases, with 10 bases lying between them. This CDR3 is 15 amino acids long. Germline V gene lookup returns CDR1 LGHNA and CDR2 YNFKEQ. The CDR3 sequence is CASSQEGGLQETQYF. The CDR3, as DNA: TGTGCCAGCAGCCAAGAGGGAGGTTTACAAGAGACCCAGTACTTC.

This sequence joins TRBV20-1 and TRBJ2-7, with TRBD2 identical over 7 bases. CDR1 is DFQATT, CDR2 SNEGSKA, per germline (reference sequence). V was clipped by 6 bases and J by 3 bases; unmatched bases: 8. The CDR3 sequence is 13 residues long. The DNA of the CDR3 is TGCAGTGCCCGGGGGGAGGCGGTCTACGAGCAGTACTTC. Translated, it gives CSARGEAVYEQYF.

This clonotype was observed a single time. A junction end diverges from the germline sequence, so it may reflect a read error. The CDR3 DNA reads as TGTGCCAACAGTTACTCTAAGAACTCCTACAATGAGCAGTTCTTC. It encodes CANSYSKNSYNEQFF. The chain links TRBV6-2 or TRBV6-3 to TRBJ2-1; D uncertain. CDR1 MNHEY and CDR2 SVGEGT come from the germline V gene. This CDR3 is built from 15 residues.

The chain uses TRBV2 and TRBJ2-1; D is unclear. The CDR3 has 12 residues. Germline assignment: CDR1 SNHLY and CDR2 FYNNEI. V shed 8 bases and J shed 6 bases, with 11 bases lying between them. The CDR3 protein is CASSSPGNEQFF. The CDR3 nucleotides are TGTGCCAGCTCCTCCCCCGGCAATGAGCAGTTCTTC.

The chain carries TRBV7-2 and TRBJ1-1, with TRBD1 as a possible D gene (5 bases). Trimming pared 2 bases from V and 0 bases from J, leaving 10 bases between. Germline lookup yields CDR1 SGHTA and CDR2 FQGNSA. This CDR3 region has 15 residues. The CDR3 loop reads CASSLFAGMNTEAFF. The CDR3 DNA sequence: TGTGCCAGCAGCTTATTCGCAGGGATGAACACTGAAGCTTTCTTT.

The genes are TRBV10-3 and TRBJ1-1, with D possibly TRBD1 on 5 matching bases. The CDR3 has 12 residues. Germline CDR1 is ENHRY and CDR2 is SYGVKD. V lost 6 bases, J lost 1 base, and 6 bases lay in between. For the CDR3, the DNA is TGTGCCATCAGGGGGGAGAACACTGAAGCTTTCTTT. Protein sequence: CAIRGENTEAFF.

This clonotype was seen only once. The chain recombines TRBV25-1 with TRBJ1-5, with TRBD1 identical over 7 bases. The CDR3 has 14 residues. The V gene's germline CDR1 is MGHDK and CDR2 SYGVNS. J lost 5 bases, V lost 9 bases, and 10 bases had no gene match. CDR3 region: CARKYRGGDQPQHF. The CDR3 DNA is TGTGCCAGGAAGTACAGGGGAGGGGATCAGCCCCAGCATTTT.

This clonotype has a handful of counts. The chain joins TRBV20-1 to TRBJ2-2, with D unresolved. There are 12 residues in the CDR3. Germline CDR1 reads DFQATT; CDR2 reads SNEGSKA (reference sequence). The CDR3 DNA reads TGCAGCTGGTCGGGGAACACCGGGGAGCTGTTTTTT. Its protein product is CSWSGNTGELFF.

The gene calls are TRBV7-9 and TRBJ1-1; 7 bases are shared with TRBD1. The CDR3 is 12 amino acids. The germline V gene has CDR1 SEHNR and CDR2 FQNEAQ (reference sequence). Unmatched junction bases numbered 7, after V lost 11 bases and J lost 4 bases. Written as DNA, the CDR3 is TGTGCCTCCGAGAAGGGGGCCACTGAAGCTTTCTTT. It is translated as CASEKGATEAFF.

This chain connects TRBV12-2 to TRBJ1-1; the D call of TRBD1 is as the table states it, not checked on the DNA. TRBV12-2 is designated a pseudogene. This CDR3 spans 14 amino acids. CDR3 coding DNA: TGTGCAAGTCGCCATGGACAGAGGGGGACTGAAGCTTTCTTT. It codes for CASRHGQRGTEAFF.

At least ten counts were recorded for this clonotype. The chain combines TRBV7-2 with TRBJ2-2; D unclear. V was clipped by 0 bases and J by 0 bases, with 8 bases between them. CDR1 and CDR2 from the germline V gene are SGHTA and FQGNSA. The CDR3 length is 16 residues. Here the CDR3 DNA reads TGTGCCAGCAGCTTAGCGTGGCAGGCGAACACCGGGGAGCTGTTTTTT. Encoded protein: CASSLAWQANTGELFF. The variable domain in full, completed from reference TRBV7-2 and TRBJ2-2, reads GAGVSQSPSNKVTEKGKDVELRCDPISGHTALYWYRQSLGQGLEFLIYFQGNSAPDKSGLPSDRFSAERTGGSVSTLTIQRTQQEDSAVYLCASSLAWQANTGELFFGEGSRLTVL.

Only a few counts were recorded for this clonotype. V usage is TRBV29-1 and J usage is TRBJ2-5; 7 positions match TRBD1. V trimming: 4 bases; J trimming: 4 bases; junction bases outside the gene matches: 3. The germline V gene encodes CDR1 SQVTM and CDR2 ANQGSEA. The CDR3 is 12 amino acids. The CDR3 reads CSVVRGRETQYF. The CDR3 nucleotides are TGCAGCGTTGTAAGGGGGCGAGAGACCCAGTACTTC.

The CDR3 region has the DNA TGTGCTAGTGGACCCCTGGGACAGGGCCACGAGCAGTACTTC. It is translated as CASGPLGQGHEQYF. This sequence joins TRBV12-5 and TRBJ2-7; 9 bases agree with TRBD1. Germline values: CDR1 LGHNT, CDR2 FRNRAP. The CDR3 is made up of 14 amino acids. Trimming took 6 bases from V and 5 from J; bases not matched to a gene: 8.

This chain joins TRBV7-9 and TRBJ1-2; perhaps TRBD1 as D (6 bases). V was cut by 5 bases and J by 7 bases, with 14 bases left in between. Germline-derived CDR1 and CDR2 are SEHNR and FQNEAQ (reference sequence). This CDR3 spans 13 amino acids. CDR3 loop: CASSPGQTGGYTF. In DNA, the CDR3 is TGTGCCAGCAGCCCCGGACAGACAGGTGGCTACACCTTC.

This clonotype turned up a few times. V usage is TRBV7-6 and J usage is TRBJ2-7; the D gene is possibly TRBD1 (5 bases). Per the germline V gene, CDR1 is SGHVS and CDR2 is FNYEAQ. This CDR3 comprises 12 residues. V was trimmed by 4 bases and J by 6 bases, leaving 10 bases between them. Here the CDR3 reads CASSSTGTEQYF. As DNA, the CDR3 is TGTGCCAGCAGCTCAACAGGAACCGAGCAGTACTTC.

J is TRBJ2-5 and V is TRBV7-2, with a possible D match to TRBD2 (6 bases). The V and J ends lost 0 bases and 1 base respectively, with 9 bases between them. CDR3 length equals 15 residues. CDR1 is SGHTA and CDR2 is FQGNSA in the germline V gene. CDR3 amino acids: CASSLAGRGQETQYF. The CDR3 nucleotides are TGTGCCAGCAGCTTAGCGGGGCGGGGCCAAGAGACCCAGTACTTC.

This clonotype appeared a few times. The V and J genes are TRBV12-3 or TRBV12-4 and TRBJ1-1; D remains ambiguous. Deletions cut 8 bases from V and 2 bases from J, with 12 bases between. CDR3 length: 13 residues. CDR3 amino acids: CASVPGFNTEAFF. The CDR3 nucleotides read TGTGCCAGCGTCCCGGGTTTCAACACTGAAGCTTTCTTT.

The chain's CDR3 is CATSDSTGTYGYTF. The CDR3 DNA is TGTGCCACCAGTGACTCGACAGGGACCTATGGCTACACCTTC. The V gene is TRBV24-1, the J gene TRBJ1-2, with 7 positions matching TRBD1. After removal of 4 bases from V and 4 bases from J, the junction contained 5 bases not matched to a gene. The CDR3 is made up of 14 amino acids. The germline V gene encodes CDR1 KGHDR and CDR2 SFDVKD.

This clonotype has only a few counts. The rearrangement links TRBV7-9 to TRBJ2-4; D not resolved. The germline CDR1 and CDR2 sequences are SEHNR and FQNEAQ (reference sequence). V was shortened by 3 bases and J by 12 bases, with 12 bases between the two germline ends. The CDR3 has 12 residues. The CDR3 region is CASSFGETSQYF. The DNA for the CDR3 is TGTGCCAGCAGCTTTGGGGAAACCAGTCAGTACTTC.

The V gene is TRBV14, the J gene TRBJ2-3, with 9 bases identical to TRBD2. Germline V gene data show CDR1 as SGHDN and CDR2 as FVKESK. This CDR3 has 15 amino acids. V shed 5 bases and J 2 bases; nucleotides not matched to a gene: 5. CDR3 residues: CASSTLAGPTDTQYF. The CDR3 DNA reads as TGTGCCAGCAGCACGCTAGCGGGGCCCACAGATACGCAGTATTTT. The full variable domain, rest sourced from reference TRBV14 and TRBJ2-3, is EAGVTQFPSHSVIEKGQTVTLRCDPISGHDNLYWYRRVMGKEIKFLLHFVKESKQDESGMPNNRFLAERTGGTYSTLKVQPAELEDSGVYFCASSTLAGPTDTQYFGPGTRLTVL.

This clonotype has only a few counts. This chain connects TRBV7-6 to TRBJ1-1; TRBD1 might be the D (5 bases). With 6 bases removed from V and 5 bases from J, the gap between germline ends came to 22 bases. CDR1 is SGHVS and CDR2 is FNYEAQ in the germline V gene. CDR3 length equals 16 residues. In DNA, the CDR3 is TGTGCCAGCAGTCCTTTAAGTCCCGGGACGAGGACTGAAGCTTTCTTT. Translated, it gives CASSPLSPGTRTEAFF.